Presented here are 24 T cell receptor beta chains from one specimen sequenced in a study of Ad26.COV2.S vaccination and SARS-CoV-2 variants. Sequencing used immunoSEQ multiplex PCR; TCRdb keeps in-frame clones, though not all of them. The table lists 300,000 to 350,000 clones, approximately 90% of them singletons. Treatment meaning: 15 to 20 received Ad26.COV2.S at low or high dose, single or two shots; several received placebo; per-sample allocation not given. Each sample was drawn 63 days after the first injection (of vaccine or placebo). The specimen was peripheral blood, collected in a trial of Ad26.COV2.S vaccine versus placebo. These TCRs come from a person aged 18-65 years who received the Ad26.COV2.S COVID-19 vaccine or a placebo.

Many counts were recorded for this clone. The chain is built from TRBV29-1 and TRBJ1-2; no firm D call. This CDR3 spans 11 amino acids. The V end lost 6 bases, the J end lost 5 bases, and 10 bases lay between the germline ends. Germline CDR1 is SQVTM and CDR2 is ANQGSEA. The CDR3 nucleotides read TGCAGCGTGCAGGAGCCTTATGGCTACACCTTC. Encoded protein: CSVQEPYGYTF. Full variable domain (remainder filled in from reference TRBV29-1 and TRBJ1-2): SAVISQKPSRDICQRGTSLTIQCQVDSQVTMMFWYRQQPGQSLTLIATANQGSEATYESGFVIDKFPISRPNLTFSTLTVSNMSPEDSSIYLCSVQEPYGYTFGSGTRLTVV.

This chain connects TRBV7-3 to TRBJ2-5; D uncertain. Per the germline V gene, CDR1 is SGHTA and CDR2 is FQGTGA. This CDR3 has 13 amino acids. V was trimmed by 6 bases and J by 6 bases, leaving 14 bases between them. For the CDR3, the DNA is TGTGCCAGCAGTCCCGGACGGAAAAAGACCCAGTACTTC. Translation: CASSPGRKKTQYF.

This chain uses TRBV6-2 or TRBV6-3 with TRBJ1-4; D unclear. V lost 4 bases and J lost 0, with 12 bases in between. The CDR3 runs 16 residues. Germline V gene data show CDR1 as MNHEY and CDR2 as SVGEGT. The CDR3, as DNA: TGTGCCAGCAGTTTCCGCCGAGCCGCAACTAATGAAAAACTGTTTTTT. Amino acids: CASSFRRAATNEKLFF.

The V and J genes are TRBV27 and TRBJ2-7; D not certain. The CDR3 extends over 14 amino acids. The germline V and J ends were trimmed by 5 bases and 2 bases, with 13 bases remaining between them. Germline CDR1 is MNHEY and CDR2 is SMNVEV (reference sequence). The CDR3 nucleotides read TGTGCCAGCAGTCTGTTTCTTCCACCCTACGAGCAGTACTTC. It encodes CASSLFLPPYEQYF.

The chain's CDR3 is CATSDFETGRDTYEQYF. For the CDR3, the DNA is TGTGCCACCAGTGATTTTGAGACCGGCCGGGATACCTACGAGCAGTACTTC. This chain uses TRBV24-1 with TRBJ2-7, with D possibly TRBD2 on 5 matching bases. The CDR3 is 17 amino acids. From germline, CDR1 is KGHDR and CDR2 SFDVKD. Trimming cost V 1 base and J 2 bases, with 17 bases left between them.

V gene TRBV30 combines with J gene TRBJ1-2; unclear D gene. V lost 0 bases to trimming and J lost 4 bases, with 6 bases between them. This CDR3 has 12 amino acids. CDR1 and CDR2 from the germline V gene are GTSNPN and SVGIG (reference sequence). The CDR3 DNA sequence: TGTGCCTGGAGTGTTAACTTCTATGGCTACACCTTC. It yields the protein CAWSVNFYGYTF.

The chain employs TRBV30 and TRBJ1-4; 7 nucleotides match TRBD1. V was pared by 0 bases and J by 7 bases, with 2 bases of the junction left unmatched. CDR1 GTSNPN and CDR2 SVGIG come from the germline V gene (reference sequence). The CDR3 sequence is 13 residues long. The CDR3 reads CAWSVRQGEKLFF. CDR3 nucleotides: TGTGCCTGGAGTGTACGACAGGGTGAAAAACTGTTTTTT.

The rearrangement uses TRBV7-2 and TRBJ1-5; no clear D gene. The CDR3 has 10 amino acids. Trimming took off 4 bases at V and 8 bases at J, with 3 bases between the two ends. From germline, CDR1 is SGHTA and CDR2 FQGNSA. The CDR3 nucleotides are TGTGCCAGCAGCTCGGAGCCCCAGCATTTT. Amino acid sequence: CASSSEPQHF.

This clone came up once. The genes are TRBV29-1 and TRBJ1-1; 12 nucleotides line up with TRBD1. V gave up 7 bases and J gave up 5 bases; unmatched junction bases: 8. The CDR3 has 14 amino acids. Germline V gene data show CDR1 as SQVTM and CDR2 as ANQGSEA. The CDR3 region has the DNA TGCAGCGCTGGGACAGGGGGCATGGGAACTGAAGCTTTCTTT. Translated: CSAGTGGMGTEAFF. Full variable domain (missing parts from reference TRBV29-1 and TRBJ1-1): SAVISQKPSRDICQRGTSLTIQCQVDSQVTMMFWYRQQPGQSLTLIATANQGSEATYESGFVIDKFPISRPNLTFSTLTVSNMSPEDSSIYLCSAGTGGMGTEAFFGQGTRLTVV.

The V gene is TRBV6-5, the J gene TRBJ2-2, with TRBD1 identical over 7 bases. Germline V gives CDR1 MNHEY, CDR2 SVGAGI. The CDR3 length is 16 residues. The J segment lost 3 bases and the V segment lost 2 bases, leaving 6 bases of the junction unmatched. The CDR3 DNA is TGTGCCAGCAGTTACGGAGGACAGGTTTACACCGGGGAGCTGTTTTTT. Protein sequence: CASSYGGQVYTGELFF.

This clone was seen only once. As DNA, the CDR3 is TGTGCCAGCAGCTTTAATGGGGGGTATGGCAATCAGCCCCAGCATTTT. Translated, it gives CASSFNGGYGNQPQHF. The rearrangement links TRBV5-6 to TRBJ1-5; tentatively, D is TRBD1 (5 bases). CDR1 and CDR2 from the germline V gene are SGHDT and YYEEEE. This CDR3 has 16 residues. Trimming took 2 bases from V and 2 from J, leaving 14 bases between them.

The chain joins TRBV5-4 to TRBJ2-1, with a tentative D call TRBD2 (5 bases). The germline V gene encodes CDR1 SGHNT and CDR2 YYREEE (reference sequence). The CDR3 consists of 15 residues. The V gene lost 0 bases and the J gene lost 4 bases, with 11 bases spanning the gap. The CDR3 sequence is CASSLVGDKYNEQFF. For the CDR3, the DNA is TGTGCCAGCAGCTTGGTCGGGGATAAATACAATGAGCAGTTCTTC.

The V and J genes are TRBV5-1 and TRBJ1-2; TRBD1 is a possible D gene (5 bases). CDR1 is SGHRS, CDR2 YFSETQ, per germline. Trimming removed 0 bases at V and 6 bases at J, with 27 bases between. CDR3 length: 19 amino acids. CDR3 region: CASSLAAGPSGPLGDGYTF. The CDR3 region has the DNA TGCGCCAGCAGCTTGGCGGCCGGACCCTCGGGGCCCTTAGGAGATGGCTACACCTTC.

This clone was counted once. CDR3 protein: CASSQDFRGDSYNEQFF. In DNA form, the CDR3 reads TGCGCCAGCAGCCAAGATTTCCGTGGGGACTCCTACAATGAGCAGTTCTTC. This sequence joins TRBV4-1 and TRBJ2-1; D ambiguous. Germline assignment: CDR1 MGHRA and CDR2 YSYEKL. The V end lost 0 bases, the J end lost 0 bases, and 12 bases lay between the germline ends. CDR3 size: 17 residues.

The chain uses TRBV19 and TRBJ1-2; D is possibly TRBD1 (5 bases). The CDR3 runs 13 residues. Germline CDR1 and CDR2: LNHDA and SQIVND (reference sequence). V shed 0 bases and J shed 8 bases, with 10 bases lying between them. The CDR3 DNA is TGTGCCAGTAGTATAGATCGGAGGGGCGGCTACACCTTC. Translating it yields CASSIDRRGGYTF.

The chain links TRBV7-2 to TRBJ2-5; D gene uncertain. V gave up 3 bases and J gave up 5 bases, with 10 bases separating them. Germline V gene data show CDR1 as SGHTA and CDR2 as FQGNSA. The CDR3 has 13 amino acids. The CDR3 loop reads CASSLVGYETQYF. The CDR3 region has the DNA TGTGCCAGCAGCTTGGTGGGGTACGAGACCCAGTACTTC.

The rearrangement uses TRBV18 and TRBJ2-4; possibly TRBD2 for D (7 bases). This CDR3 spans 15 amino acids. Germline CDR1 reads KGHSH; CDR2 reads LQKENI. Trimming removed 6 bases at V and 1 base at J, with 13 bases between. The DNA for the CDR3 is TGTGCCAGCTCCCCTGAGGGGGGGGCCAAAAACATTCAGTACTTC. Its protein is CASSPEGGAKNIQYF. Looking up the rest from reference TRBV18 and TRBJ2-4 gives the full variable domain: NAGVMQNPRHLVRRRGQEARLRCSPMKGHSHVYWYRQLPEEGLKFMVYLQKENIIDESGMPKERFSAEFPKEGPSILRIQQVVRGDSAAYFCASSPEGGAKNIQYFGAGTRLSVL.

The chain links TRBV15 to TRBJ1-4; TRBD1 aligns across 8 bases. The length of the CDR3 is 16 residues. V lost 5 bases to trimming and J lost 6 bases; unmatched junction nucleotides: 11. CDR1 and CDR2 from the germline V gene are LNHNV and YYDKDF (reference sequence). The DNA of the CDR3 is TGTGCCACCAGCCAAGCTGTGGACAGGGTCGATGAAAAACTGTTTTTT. It codes for CATSQAVDRVDEKLFF.

The CDR3 coding sequence is TGTGCCAGCACCTCAAAGACAGGGGGAAACACTGAAGCTTTCTTT. It specifies CASTSKTGGNTEAFF. This chain joins TRBV7-9 and TRBJ1-1, with TRBD1 matching over 9 bases. The length of the CDR3 is 15 residues. Germline CDR1 reads SEHNR; CDR2 reads FQNEAQ (reference sequence). V shed 7 bases, J shed 2 bases, and the junction held 8 bases outside the gene matches.

The chain couples TRBV9 to TRBJ1-5; D is uncertain. This CDR3 region has 14 residues. Germline V gene lookup returns CDR1 SGDLS and CDR2 YYNGEE. Trimming removed 0 bases at V and 5 bases at J, with 9 bases between. The CDR3 here is CASSVGGGDQPQHF. DNA of the CDR3: TGTGCCAGCAGCGTAGGGGGTGGTGATCAGCCCCAGCATTTT.

J is TRBJ1-1 and V is TRBV19; D not resolved. Looked up from germline, CDR1 is LNHDA and CDR2 is SQIVND (reference sequence). V lost 7 bases, J lost 1 base, and 13 bases lay in between. The length of the CDR3 is 14 residues. This CDR3 is CASNERQKNTEAFF. CDR3 DNA sequence: TGTGCCAGTAACGAACGCCAGAAGAACACTGAAGCTTTCTTT.

V and J are TRBV5-6 and TRBJ2-1; the D is unclear. CDR1 SGHDT and CDR2 YYEEEE come from the germline V gene. V was pared by 0 bases and J by 10 bases, with 11 bases between. The CDR3 runs 13 residues. The CDR3: CASSLAGLMEQFF. The CDR3 region has the DNA TGTGCCAGCAGCTTGGCAGGTCTAATGGAGCAGTTCTTC.

The chain recombines TRBV6-5 with TRBJ1-2, with 8 bases identical to TRBD1. V lost 5 bases and J lost 5; bases outside the gene matches: 10. Germline loops: CDR1 MNHEY, CDR2 SVGAGI. The CDR3 runs 15 residues. This CDR3 reads CASSRSFDRGYGYTF. CDR3 nucleotides: TGTGCCAGCAGTCGCTCCTTCGACAGGGGATATGGCTACACCTTC.

V is TRBV4-3 and J is TRBJ2-5, with no clear D. The germline CDR1 and CDR2 sequences are LGHNA and YSLEER. The CDR3 covers 15 residues. Trimming pared 1 base from V and 4 bases from J, leaving 13 bases between. The CDR3: CASSQGTRFLETQYF. Written as DNA, the CDR3 is TGCGCCAGCAGCCAAGGAACGCGGTTTCTAGAGACCCAGTACTTC.